Detailed here is one T cell receptor beta chain. This record belongs to a study of blood T cell repertoires in COVID-19. The wider study: The cDNA or gDNA used as material had been derived from T cells, B-cell-depleted T cells, or PBMCs.

As handled by the study authors: Amplification from reference gene primers served as the basis for estimated nucleated cell counts. TCRdb keeps only in-frame clones here, not all; method: immunoSEQ multiplex PCR. The V and J calls and clone size were taken over from that table, and D and trimming were inferred from the DNA. The sample holds approximately 85,000 clones, roughly 90% seen once. Germline lookup yields CDR1 SGDLS and CDR2 YYNGEE. The CDR3 contains 16 residues. The ends were cut back, 0 bases at V and 3 bases at J, with 16 bases in the middle. This TCR came from a woman aged 45 to 65 with active or convalescent COVID-19. This chain connects TRBV9 to TRBJ2-7; maybe TRBD2 (7 bases). Input material: peripheral blood. The DNA of the CDR3 is TGTGCCAGCAGCGTAGAATCTCGGGGGGCTCTCTACGAGCAGTACTTC. Its translation: CASSVESRGALYEQYF.